The rows below give T cell receptor beta chains drawn from one sample of a study of breast tumors, draining lymph nodes, adjacent tissues. TCRdb ran MiXCR on the multiplex PCR reads and lists one entry per CDR3 protein. The sample yields around 290,000 distinct CDR3 sequences, around 30% seen once. Sequenced: axillary lymph node tissue. All receptors come from a female donor with breast cancer. Some clones in this sample may be carry-over from other donors' samples. CDR3s include the opening cysteine and the closing phenylalanine or tryptophan. The D gene is left open where the match is weak. Rows may omit the clone size; those that give it use once, few, many or a size class.

TRBJ2-7 TRBV12-3/TRBV12-4 - many CASSPLSDSTFYEQYF TGTGCCAGCAGCCCCCTCTCCGACAGTACCTTCTACGAGCAGTACTTC
TRBJ1-2 TRBV12-3/TRBV12-4 TRBD1 many CASSPQTGLIGYTF TGTGCCAGCAGCCCTCAGACAGGGTTAATAGGCTACACCTTC
TRBJ1-5 TRBV5-1 TRBD1 - CASRGTGNEPQHF TGCGCCAGCAGAGGGACAGGAAATGAGCCCCAGCATTTT
TRBJ1-6 TRBV7-6 - many CASSRLAGGSNNSPLHF TGTGCCAGCAGCAGATTAGCGGGAGGATCTAATAATTCACCCCTCCACTTT
TRBJ2-2 TRBV6-2/TRBV6-3 - few CASSYSTGIVGLFF TGTGCCAGCAGTTATTCAACCGGAATTGTGGGGCTGTTTTTT
TRBJ2-1 TRBV20-1 TRBD1 many CSAVQGADNEQFF TGCAGTGCCGTGCAGGGGGCGGACAATGAGCAGTTCTTC
TRBJ2-1 TRBV6-5 - - CASRALLGNEQFF TGTGCCAGCAGAGCCTTACTAGGCAATGAGCAGTTCTTC
TRBJ2-3 TRBV11-3 TRBD1 many CASSMTGSADTQYF TGTGCCAGCAGCATGACAGGGAGCGCAGATACGCAGTATTTT
TRBJ2-1 TRBV3-1 TRBD2 - CASSTTGTSGRALFF TGTGCCAGCAGTACAACCGGGACTAGCGGGAGGGCCCTGTTCTTC
TRBJ2-3 TRBV24-1 TRBD2 many CATSDGGGTSGRRNTQYF TGTGCCACCAGTGATGGCGGTGGGACTAGCGGGAGGAGAAATACGCAGTATTTT
TRBJ2-3 TRBV7-4 TRBD2 - CASSPRTSGYTQYF TGTGCCAGCAGCCCTAGGACTAGCGGTTATACGCAGTATTTT
TRBJ2-7 TRBV29-1 TRBD2 many CSVMAGGWGEQYF TGCAGCGTTATGGCGGGAGGATGGGGAGAGCAGTACTTC
TRBJ1-5 TRBV18 - - CASSPTLSRINQPQHF TGTGCCAGCTCACCAACTTTATCGAGGATCAATCAGCCCCAGCATTTT
TRBJ1-5 TRBV19 - many CASSIKANQPQHF TGTGCCAGTAGTATAAAAGCGAATCAGCCCCAGCATTTT
TRBJ2-1 TRBV14 - many CASSHPGTKDEQFF TGTGCCAGCAGCCACCCCGGGACGAAAGATGAGCAGTTCTTC
TRBJ1-6 TRBV2 - - CASTGGGSPLHF TGTGCCAGCACGGGCGGAGGTTCACCCCTCCACTTT
TRBJ2-7 TRBV6-5 TRBD2 - CASSESRSSPGLAGVSYEQYF TGTGCCAGCAGTGAAAGCCGGAGCAGCCCGGGACTAGCGGGAGTATCCTACGAGCAGTACTTC
TRBJ2-5 TRBV9 - many CASSVGILETQYF TGTGCCAGCAGCGTAGGTATCTTGGAGACCCAGTACTTC
TRBJ2-7 TRBV19 - many CASSIGGRTTYEQYF TGTGCCAGTAGTATAGGGGGGAGGACCACTTACGAGCAGTACTTC
TRBJ1-1 TRBV19 TRBD1 - CASSIPPGTVRGKANTEAFF TGTGCCAGTAGTATCCCCCCCGGGACAGTCAGGGGAAAAGCCAACACTGAAGCTTTCTTT
TRBJ2-7 TRBV20-1 - many CSARDEGPGPANPPVF TGCAGTGCTAGAGATGAAGGGCCGGGACCCGCCAACCCGCCTGTCTTC
TRBJ2-7 TRBV25-1 TRBD2 many CASRAEGLAGDYGQYF TGTGCCAGCAGAGCCGAGGGACTAGCGGGAGACTACGGGCAGTACTTC
TRBJ2-3 TRBV2 TRBD2 many CASQGPLAEGTDTQYF TGTGCCAGCCAGGGGCCACTAGCGGAGGGCACAGATACGCAGTATTTT
TRBJ2-1 TRBV5-6 TRBD2 many CASSLRGGIYNEQFF TGTGCCAGCAGCTTGCGGGGAGGGATCTACAATGAGCAGTTCTTC